The 25 T cell receptor beta chains below come from one sample, sequenced in a study of T cell repertoires in cytomegalovirus infection. TCRdb ran MiXCR on the reads and lists one entry per CDR3 protein. The table shows approximately 910,000 distinct CDR3 sequences, with roughly 30% occurring only once. Antigen specificity for these receptors is unknown. The specimen comprised cultured CD8+ T cells from PBMCs, sampled from culture after CMV antigen stimulation. Receptors originate from a human donor in good health (CMV status not recorded). Some clones in this sample may be carry-over from other donors' samples.

A few counts support this clonotype. The V gene is TRBV20-1, the J gene TRBJ2-1; TRBD2 aligns across 11 bases. The V gene end was trimmed by 2 bases and the J gene end by 6 bases; junction bases not matched to a gene: 6. Germline V lookup: CDR1 DFQATT, CDR2 SNEGSKA (reference sequence). The CDR3 loop spans 15 amino acids. The CDR3 DNA reads as TGCAGTGCTAGACCCCTAGCGGGGGGCTCCAATGAGCAGTTCTTC. Encoded protein: CSARPLAGGSNEQFF.

DNA for the CDR3: TGTGCCAGCAGTACGTTCGGGGGTACCGACGAGCAGTACTTC. Translation: CASSTFGGTDEQYF. This chain joins TRBV27 and TRBJ2-7; TRBD2 might be the D (6 bases). There are 14 residues in the CDR3. Germline V CDR1 and CDR2: MNHEY, SMNVEV (reference sequence). Trimming took 5 bases from V and 5 from J, leaving 16 bases between them.

The genes are TRBV19 and TRBJ2-1; the D is unclear. V was cut by 6 bases and J by 9 bases, with 21 bases left in between. The CDR3 is 15 residues long. Germline CDR1 is LNHDA and CDR2 is SQIVND (reference sequence). The CDR3 nucleotides are TGTGCCAGTAGCCCCTGGGAAAGGGCCCGCAGTGAGCAGTTCTTC. Protein sequence: CASSPWERARSEQFF.

This clonotype was detected only a few times. The chain couples TRBV20-1 to TRBJ2-1; D is unresolved. The CDR3 spans 14 residues. Germline V gene data show CDR1 as DFQATT and CDR2 as SNEGSKA (reference sequence). The V gene lost 2 bases and the J gene lost 6 bases, with 14 bases spanning the gap. The CDR3 region is CSARPYPTSNEQFF. CDR3 bases: TGCAGTGCTAGACCCTACCCCACTTCCAATGAGCAGTTCTTC.

The chain couples TRBV4-1 to TRBJ2-1, with 9 bases fitting TRBD1. CDR1 is MGHRA and CDR2 is YSYEKL in the germline V gene. The CDR3 consists of 17 residues. The junction had 11 bases not matched to a gene; V was cut back by 3 bases and J by 5 bases. CDR3 residues: CASSQIQGAIFDNEQFF. CDR3 DNA sequence: TGCGCCAGCAGCCAGATACAGGGGGCGATTTTTGACAATGAGCAGTTCTTC.

Many counts were recorded for this clonotype. The rearrangement links TRBV19 to TRBJ1-5; 7 nucleotides agree with TRBD1. With 6 bases clipped from V and 2 bases from J, the junction kept 10 bases outside the gene matches. The germline V gene encodes CDR1 LNHDA and CDR2 SQIVND (reference sequence). The CDR3 extends over 16 amino acids. The CDR3 is CASRTNRGFGNQPQHF. The CDR3 nucleotides read TGTGCCAGTAGGACCAACAGGGGTTTCGGCAATCAGCCCCAGCATTTT. The full variable domain, rest sourced from reference TRBV19 and TRBJ1-5, is DGGITQSPKYLFRKEGQNVTLSCEQNLNHDAMYWYRQDPGQGLRLIYYSQIVNDFQKGDIAEGYSVSREKKESFPLTVTSAQKNPTAFYLCASRTNRGFGNQPQHFGDGTRLSIL.

The J gene is TRBJ2-7, the V gene TRBV10-3; either TRBD1 or TRBD2 may supply D (5 bases each). The germline gives CDR1 ENHRY, CDR2 SYGVKD. The CDR3 consists of 12 residues. The V gene lost 11 bases and the J gene lost 1 base, with 12 bases spanning the gap. The CDR3, as DNA: TGTGCCCCCGGGGACCCTTCCTACGAGCAGTACGTC. It specifies CAPGDPSYEQYV.

There are a few counts of this clonotype. This chain links TRBV15 with TRBJ2-7, with D possibly matching TRBD1 (5 bases). From germline, CDR1 is LNHNV and CDR2 YYDKDF (reference sequence). Trimming cost V 5 bases and J 2 bases, with 16 bases left between them. The CDR3 spans 15 residues. CDR3 in DNA: TGTGCCACCAGCCAAGCAGGGCTTATCCCCTACGAGCAGTACGTC. Translation gives CATSQAGLIPYEQYV.

CDR3 DNA: TGTGCCAGCAGCCAGGGAGACGGTTGGAGGAACACTGAAGCTTTCTTT. Translating it yields CASSQGDGWRNTEAFF. This chain joins TRBV3-1 and TRBJ1-1; no firm D call. The CDR3 covers 16 residues. Germline V gives CDR1 LGHDT, CDR2 YNNKEL (reference sequence). V was clipped by 3 bases and J by 1 base, with 15 bases between them.

This clonotype was counted a single time. The V call is TRBV20-1, the J call TRBJ2-1; possible D gene TRBD2, 6 bases. The CDR3 runs 13 residues. V was pared by 6 bases and J by 3 bases, with 12 bases between. CDR1 is DFQATT and CDR2 is SNEGSKA in the germline V gene (reference sequence). The CDR3 DNA reads as TGCAGTGCACGGGACTCTTACTACAATGAGCAGTTCTTC. As protein: CSARDSYYNEQFF.

This clonotype was observed at least ten times. J is TRBJ2-4 and V is TRBV6-1, with unresolved D. V gave up 3 bases and J gave up 6 bases, with 3 bases separating them. The germline V gene has CDR1 MNHNS and CDR2 SASEGT. The CDR3 is 11 residues long. DNA for the CDR3: TGTGCCAGCAGTGAGGGAAACATTCAGTACTTC. It translates to CASSEGNIQYF.

The rearrangement joins TRBV12-3 or TRBV12-4 to TRBJ2-5, with 8 bases that match TRBD1. CDR3 length: 16 residues. With V trimmed by 3 bases and J by 2 bases, 8 bases remained unmatched. The CDR3 coding sequence is TGTGCCAGCAGTTTTTTTTTACAGGGGGTACAAGAGACCCAGTACTTC. Amino acids: CASSFFLQGVQETQYF.

V gene TRBV19 combines with J gene TRBJ2-1; a possible D gene is TRBD1 (5 bases). CDR1 is LNHDA, CDR2 SQIVND, per germline (reference sequence). CDR3 length: 14 residues. Trimming removed 1 base at V and 4 bases at J, with 8 bases between. This CDR3 is CASSIGGLYNEQFF. The CDR3 DNA sequence: TGTGCCAGTAGTATAGGGGGCTTGTACAATGAGCAGTTCTTC.

Remarks on this clonotype: No DNA is shown, since the ends of the CDR3 on it are uncertain; the CDR3 is the one TCRdb lists. The V call is TRBV7-5, the J call TRBJ2-5; the table's D call TRBD2 went unverified against the DNA. TRBV7-5 is an annotated pseudogene. The CDR3 region is 17 residues in length, termini included. The CDR3 loop is CISVSEARGGGAETQYF.

Only a few counts were recorded for this clonotype. The rearrangement links TRBV7-9 to TRBJ1-5, with a tentative D call TRBD1 (6 bases). Germline CDR1 SEHNR, CDR2 FQNEAQ (reference sequence). The CDR3 sequence is 14 residues long. V dropped 3 bases and J dropped 9 bases, with 15 bases sitting between them. The CDR3 region has the DNA TGTGCCAGCAGCTTGGCCAACAGGGATTTGCCCCAGCATTTT. It codes for CASSLANRDLPQHF.

The V gene is TRBV9, the J gene TRBJ1-2, with TRBD1 matching over 8 bases. Germline loops: CDR1 SGDLS, CDR2 YYNGEE. Unmatched junction bases numbered 6, after V lost 2 bases and J lost 3 bases. The CDR3 covers 15 residues. DNA for the CDR3: TGTGCCAGCAGCGTCGCGGACAGGGTAGACTATGGCTACACCTTC. Translating it yields CASSVADRVDYGYTF. Using reference TRBV9 and TRBJ1-2 for the parts outside the CDR3, the full variable domain is DSGVTQTPKHLITATGQRVTLRCSPRSGDLSVYWYQQSLDQGLQFLIQYYNGEERAKGNILERFSAQQFPDLHSELNLSSLELGDSALYFCASSVADRVDYGYTFGSGTRLTVV.

This clonotype was observed at least ten times. The chain carries TRBV12-3 or TRBV12-4 and TRBJ1-2, with unresolved D. The CDR3 sequence is 12 residues long. V dropped 6 bases and J dropped 8 bases, with 13 bases sitting between them. CDR3 in DNA: TGTGCCAGCAGCATAGTGAACAGAGGCTACACCTTC. Amino acids: CASSIVNRGYTF.

The V and J genes are TRBV7-2 and TRBJ2-2; 10 bases map to TRBD2. V dropped 8 bases and J dropped 6; count of bases not matched to a gene: 12. The CDR3 loop spans 16 amino acids. The germline gives CDR1 SGHTA, CDR2 FQGNSA. The CDR3 here is CASGFLSGGASGELFF. For the CDR3, the DNA is TGTGCCAGCGGTTTCCTCAGCGGGGGGGCGTCCGGGGAGCTGTTTTTT. Full variable domain (outside the CDR3, taken from reference TRBV7-2 and TRBJ2-2): GAGVSQSPSNKVTEKGKDVELRCDPISGHTALYWYRQSLGQGLEFLIYFQGNSAPDKSGLPSDRFSAERTGGSVSTLTIQRTQQEDSAVYLCASGFLSGGASGELFFGEGSRLTVL.

There are a few counts of this clonotype. The J gene is TRBJ1-2, the V gene TRBV12-3 or TRBV12-4, with D tentatively TRBD1 (5 bases). The V end was cut by 6 bases, the J end by 7 bases, with 15 bases between. The CDR3 sequence is 13 residues long. CDR3: CASSPGGALGYTF. CDR3 bases: TGTGCCAGCAGCCCGGGAGGGGCACTTGGCTACACCTTC.

This clonotype was observed a few times. This chain connects TRBV27 to TRBJ2-1; 7 bases fit TRBD2. The germline V gene encodes CDR1 MNHEY and CDR2 SMNVEV (reference sequence). With V trimmed by 2 bases and J by 10 bases, 14 bases remained unmatched. There are 16 residues in the CDR3. CDR3 loop: CASSLAAGNPPGEQFF. The CDR3 region has the DNA TGTGCCAGCAGTTTAGCAGCGGGGAACCCACCTGGGGAGCAGTTCTTC.

The rearrangement links TRBV12-3 or TRBV12-4 to TRBJ1-2; D perhaps matches TRBD1 (5 bases). This CDR3 is 16 amino acids long. V was pared by 7 bases and J by 5 bases, with 23 bases between. CDR3 amino acids: CASNTNPGPQGYGYTF. The CDR3, as DNA: TGTGCCAGCAACACAAACCCGGGACCGCAAGGGTATGGCTACACCTTC.

This clonotype has ten or more counts. The rearrangement joins TRBV12-3 or TRBV12-4 to TRBJ2-1; D is perhaps TRBD2 (6 bases). V was trimmed by 6 bases and J by 3 bases, leaving 15 bases between them. The CDR3 contains 15 residues. CDR3 DNA: TGTGCCAGCAGCCCCTTGGCGGGGAACTACAATGAGCAGTTCTTC. This sequence encodes CASSPLAGNYNEQFF.

The CDR3 coding sequence is TGTGCCATCAGTGGGGTGGAAGCGAGCACTGAAGCTTTCTTT. Protein: CAISGVEASTEAFF. V usage is TRBV10-3 and J usage is TRBJ1-1; no clear D. The V end lost 4 bases, the J end lost 4 bases, and 13 bases lay between the germline ends. Germline CDR1 ENHRY, CDR2 SYGVKD. This CDR3 has 14 amino acids.

The chain carries TRBV27 and TRBJ2-3; D may match TRBD1 or TRBD2 (5 bases each). V was clipped by 5 bases and J by 4 bases, with 25 bases between them. The V gene's germline CDR1 is MNHEY and CDR2 SMNVEV (reference sequence). The CDR3 totals 18 residues. The CDR3 region is CASSNQGPRVFPADTQYF. In DNA, the CDR3 is TGTGCCAGCAGTAATCAGGGACCCCGCGTCTTTCCTGCAGATACGCAGTATTTT.

The chain combines TRBV12-3 or TRBV12-4 with TRBJ2-7; TRBD1 matches 10 bases. V dropped 5 bases and J dropped 2; count of bases not matched to a gene: 6. CDR3 size: 15 residues. The CDR3 protein is CASSTVGQGPYEQYF. CDR3 nucleotide sequence: TGTGCCAGCAGTACCGTGGGACAGGGGCCCTACGAGCAGTACTTC.